This T cell receptor (beta chain) stems from a study of blood T cell repertoires in COVID-19 (dated by TCRdb to about 2020). With regard to the full study: The collaborator samples originated in the United States, Italy and Spain and spanned the acute and convalescent phases of COVID-19. Where available, HLA class I and class II types were obtained from metadata supplied by the sample provider rather than from assay-based typing. Samples came from the ongoing ImmuneRACE study (first 160 participants) plus 1,254 subjects from 6 global collaborators. The repertoires were released in a freely available public database intended as a resource for research on the immune response to SARS-CoV-2. The prospective study material was composed of cDNA or gDNA derived from T cells, B-cell-depleted T cells, or PBMCs. Sample metadata almost always included a de-identified subject ID, COVID-19 status, age in years and sex. Subjects who had been exposed to COVID-19, were actively infected with it, or had recovered from it provided the deeply sampled blood TCRbeta repertoires that made up the dataset. General conclusions and limits of the study: The quantity of clinical and demographic metadata differed by source and by participant and was supplied without curation.

Points on this clone: The antigen it binds to is not known. No base qualities exist here, and no much larger clone lies one base off it.

TCRbeta CDR3 regions were amplified from genomic DNA using the immunoSEQ Assay, a bias-controlled multiplex PCR. Under the source paper's analysis protocol: Within the assay, amplification of reference gene primers was used to estimate how many nucleated cells each sample contained. To quantify the absolute abundance of each unique TCRbeta CDR3 rearrangement, sequence reads were collapsed and filtered. For each sample, productive Simpson clonality was calculated as the square root of Simpson's diversity index across productive rearrangements. TCRdb mirrors the immuneACCESS table, restricted to in-frame sequences. Some clones are absent from its copies; in checked studies, under half trace to an unresolved V gene, and the reason for the others is unknown. That table gives V, J and clone size, and the DNA gave D and trimming. For this sample there are around 110,000 clones; around four fifths appear just once. Roughly 2.4% of the sample goes to the ten largest clones.

V and J are truncated by 6 bases and 3 bases respectively, leaving an intervening sequence of 12 bases. From the cysteine through the phenylalanine, the CDR3 covers 13 amino acids. CDR3 DNA only is kept here, 39 bases in frame from base 1. CDR1 SQVTM and CDR2 ANQGSEA were looked up in the germline V gene. Whole blood was collected in K2EDTA tubes by collaborating institutions according to the institutions' own protocols. For TCRbeta analysis, collaborators shipped samples as frozen whole blood, isolated PBMCs, or DNA extracted from either of those sample types. Sequencing was carried out using peripheral blood. This TCR was recovered from a man aged 25-45 years with acute or convalescent COVID-19. The chain is encoded by TRBV29-1 joined to TRBJ2-1; TRBD1 is a weak D gene call, 5 bases matching. The CDR3 region reads CSVRDSHYNEQFF. DNA sequence: TGCAGCGTCCGAGACAGCCACTACAATGAGCAGTTCTTC.